These 4 T cell receptor beta chains were all obtained from the same sample, sequenced in a study of cytomegalovirus exposure and HLA in healthy donors. Primers included in the PCR were 60 Vbeta and 13 Jbeta primers. The protocol was immunoSEQ multiplex PCR, while the TCRdb copy is restricted to in-frame clones and leaves out a portion. The sample yields 160,000 or so clones, 82% seen once. Input material: PBMCs. Source of these receptors: a man in his fifties or sixties in good health and CMV-seropositive.

This chain links TRBV7-2 with TRBJ1-1; a possible D gene is TRBD1 (6 bases). The CDR3 loop spans 13 amino acids. Germline CDR1 reads SGHTA; CDR2 reads FQGNSA. V was pared by 4 bases and J by 0 bases, with 6 bases between. CDR3 DNA sequence: TGTGCCAGCAGCTGGACAGTGAACACTGAAGCTTTCTTT. It yields the protein CASSWTVNTEAFF.

This clone was recorded a few times. The chain has TRBV7-9 and TRBJ1-2; a possible D gene is TRBD1 (5 bases). This CDR3 is built from 15 residues. Per the germline V gene, CDR1 is SEHNR and CDR2 is FQNEAQ (reference sequence). V was trimmed by 6 bases and J by 7 bases, leaving 21 bases between them. CDR3 in DNA: TGTGCCAGCAGTCCCCTTGCTGGGGGGTTTGGTGGCTACACCTTC. It translates to CASSPLAGGFGGYTF.

This clone was recorded a few times. In DNA form, the CDR3 reads TGCAGCGCCTCGGGAGGGGGGAATGAAAAACTGTTTTTT. Protein sequence: CSASGGGNEKLFF. The chain joins TRBV29-1 to TRBJ1-4; D is perhaps TRBD1 (6 bases). The CDR3 length is 13 residues. The germline CDR1 and CDR2 sequences are SQVTM and ANQGSEA. Trimming stripped 7 bases from V and 5 bases from J, with 14 bases between.

CDR3 sequence: CASRGANTEAFF. In nucleotides, the CDR3 is TGTGCCAGCAGGGGGGCCAACACTGAAGCTTTCTTT. The gene calls are TRBV7-3 and TRBJ1-1, with D maybe TRBD1 (6 bases). Germline V CDR1 and CDR2: SGHTA, FQGTGA. Trimming removed 6 bases at V and 2 bases at J, with 7 bases between. This CDR3 spans 12 amino acids.